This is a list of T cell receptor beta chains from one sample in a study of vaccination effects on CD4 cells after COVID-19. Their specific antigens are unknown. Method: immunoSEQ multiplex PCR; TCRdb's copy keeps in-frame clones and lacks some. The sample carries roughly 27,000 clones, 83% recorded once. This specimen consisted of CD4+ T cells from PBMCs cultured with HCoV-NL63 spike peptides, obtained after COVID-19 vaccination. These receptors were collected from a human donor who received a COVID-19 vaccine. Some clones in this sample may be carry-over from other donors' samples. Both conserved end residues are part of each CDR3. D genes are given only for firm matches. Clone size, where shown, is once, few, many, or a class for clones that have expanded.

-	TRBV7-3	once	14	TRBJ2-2	CASSLNRETGELFF	TGTGCCAGCAGCTTAAACAGGGAGACCGGGGAGCTGTTTTTT
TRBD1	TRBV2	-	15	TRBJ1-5	CASSVTGEIVQPQHF	TGTGCCAGCAGTGTGACAGGGGAGATCGTGCAGCCCCAGCATTTT
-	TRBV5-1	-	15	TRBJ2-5	CASSLNQGGEETQYF	TGCGCCAGCAGCTTGAATCAGGGGGGGGAGGAGACCCAGTACTTC
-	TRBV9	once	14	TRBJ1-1	CASSVAGGVTEAFF	TGTGCCAGCAGCGTAGCGGGGGGGGTCACTGAAGCTTTCTTT
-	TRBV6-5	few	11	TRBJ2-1	CASSWGGVQFF	TGTGCCAGCAGTTGGGGGGGCGTGCAGTTCTTC
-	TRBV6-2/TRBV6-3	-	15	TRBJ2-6	CASSYSGSGANVLTF	TGTGCCAGCAGTTACTCGGGCTCTGGGGCCAACGTCCTGACTTTC
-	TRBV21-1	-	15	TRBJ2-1	CASSAANREWVEQFF	TGTGCCAGCAGCGCAGCAAACAGGGAATGGGTGGAGCAGTTCTTC
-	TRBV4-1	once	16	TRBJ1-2	CASSRDFASPNYGYTF	TGCGCCAGCAGCCGGGACTTCGCCTCGCCTAACTATGGCTACACCTTC
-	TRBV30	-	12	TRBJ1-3	CAWTGVGNTIYF	TGTGCCTGGACAGGGGTGGGAAACACCATATATTTT
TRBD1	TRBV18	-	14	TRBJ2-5	CASSLNRGQETQYF	TGTGCCAGCTCCCTTAACAGGGGGCAAGAGACCCAGTACTTC
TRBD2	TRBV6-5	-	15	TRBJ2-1	CASSYLSGGRNEQFF	TGTGCCAGCAGCTACCTCAGCGGGGGGAGGAATGAGCAGTTCTTC
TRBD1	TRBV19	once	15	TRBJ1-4	CASTDRAYSNEKLFF	TGTGCCAGTACGGACAGGGCTTACTCTAATGAAAAACTGTTTTTT
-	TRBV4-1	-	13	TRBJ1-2	CASSHAAGGGYTF	TGCGCCAGCAGCCACGCCGCGGGGGGTGGCTACACCTTC
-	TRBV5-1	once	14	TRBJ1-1	CASSLVGAGTEAFF	TGCGCCAGCAGCTTGGTGGGGGCTGGGACTGAAGCTTTCTTT
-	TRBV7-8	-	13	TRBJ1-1	CASSLLMNTEAFF	TGTGCCAGCAGCTTATTGATGAACACTGAAGCTTTCTTT
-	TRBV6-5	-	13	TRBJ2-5	CASSRSGVETQYF	TGTGCCAGTTCCAGGTCCGGGGTAGAGACCCAGTACTTC